The T cell receptor (beta chain) described here comes from a study of regulatory T cells in long-lasting Graves disease. The CDR3 totals 13 residues. Germline V gives CDR1 SGHAT, CDR2 FQNNGV. V was shortened by 5 bases and J by 4 bases, with 11 bases between the two germline ends. This clonotype was counted ten times or more. In building TCR beta libraries, iRepertoire HTBI primers were used together with Arm-PCR of CDR3 regions. A single record per CDR3 protein comes from TCRdb applying MiXCR to the multiplex PCR reads. The data show hundreds of thousands of distinct CDR3 sequences, roughly 20% seen once. The time point is: persistent/refractory GD, antithyroid drugs over 5 years with positive TRAb. PBMC-extracted RNA yielded the TCR library.

The receptor was derived from a female donor with Graves disease. Sequencing was performed on peripheral blood mononuclear cells (PBMCs), taken when the disease was refractory, from a patient treated with antithyroid drugs. The rearrangement uses TRBV11-2 and TRBJ1-2, with D possibly matching TRBD1 (6 bases). The CDR3 loop is CASSPWDIYGYTF. In nucleotides, the CDR3 is TGTGCCAGCAGCCCCTGGGACATCTATGGCTACACCTTC. Combining the CDR3 with reference TRBV11-2 and TRBJ1-2 gives the whole variable domain EAGVAQSPRYKIIEKRQSVAFWCNPISGHATLYWYQQILGQGPKLLIQFQNNGVVDDSQLPKDRFSAERLKGVDSTLKIQPAKLEDSAVYLCASSPWDIYGYTFGSGTRLTVV.